This T cell receptor (beta chain) originates from a study of Tregs in tolerant kidney transplant recipients. This clone was found once. TCRdb keeps only in-frame clones here, not all; method: immunoSEQ multiplex PCR. The repertoire includes about 20,000 clones, roughly four fifths of them detected once, and 2.5% sits in the top ten. Germline V CDR1 and CDR2: MGHDK, SYGVNS. This CDR3 has 13 amino acids. V was clipped by 7 bases and J by 6 bases, with 15 bases between them. This TCR came from a human donor in good health. The V and J genes are TRBV25-1 and TRBJ1-2; D gene ambiguous. What was sequenced was Tregs from blood. The CDR3 protein is CASTSPGRDGYTF. The CDR3 bases are TGTGCCAGCACCTCGCCCGGGCGGGATGGCTACACCTTC.